This TCR beta chain was found in a study of T cells after yellow fever vaccination. The CDR3 length is 16 residues. Germline V gene sequence: CDR1 SGHRS, CDR2 YFSETQ. Trimming removed 4 bases at V and 5 bases at J, with 21 bases between. In TCRdb, the 5' RACE reads were re-called with MiXCR into one record per CDR3 protein. The sample lists 600,000 to 750,000 distinct CDR3 sequences; roughly an eighth were seen once. This specimen was PBMCs, taken on the day of the yellow fever booster vaccination. The sequence came from a man aged 25-40 years who received the YFV17D yellow fever vaccine. This chain connects TRBV5-1 to TRBJ2-5, with D possibly being TRBD1 or TRBD2 (5 bases each). The CDR3 loop is CASSQNGGSLGETQYF. CDR3 nucleotide sequence: TGCGCCAGCAGCCAGAATGGGGGATCTTTAGGGGAGACCCAGTACTTC.